One sample yielded the 30 T cell receptor beta chains listed below, sequenced in a study of control samples from healthy donors and cancer patients. Assay: immunoSEQ multiplex PCR; the TCRdb copy retains only in-frame clones and omits some. The sample carries around 96,000 clones, just over 90% recorded once. Specimen: blood. All receptors come from a man younger than 35 in good health.

The rearrangement uses TRBV3-1 (or the pseudogene TRBV3-2) and TRBJ2-1, with D perhaps TRBD1 (5 bases). The length of the CDR3 is 15 residues. The germline gives CDR1 LGHDT, CDR2 YNNKEL (reference sequence). V was clipped by 3 bases and J by 6 bases, with 15 bases between them. This CDR3 is CASSQPRASLNEQFF. In nucleotides, the CDR3 is TGTGCCAGCAGCCAGCCCAGGGCTTCCCTCAATGAGCAGTTCTTC.

This clone appeared a few times. The V gene is TRBV6-4, the J gene TRBJ1-2, with D possibly being TRBD1 (6 bases). The CDR3 covers 13 residues. The germline V gene encodes CDR1 MRHNA and CDR2 SNTAGT. V was clipped by 3 bases and J by 2 bases, with 7 bases between them. The CDR3 DNA reads TGTGCCAGCAGTGAAGGGACAAACTATGGCTACACCTTC. Its translation: CASSEGTNYGYTF.

V and J are TRBV3-1 (or the pseudogene TRBV3-2) and TRBJ1-6; 7 bases are a match to TRBD1. CDR1 LGHDT and CDR2 YNNKEL come from the germline V gene (reference sequence). The CDR3 is 17 residues long. Trimming took 1 base from V and 6 from J; bases not matched to a gene: 9. CDR3 residues: CASSQGPQGMSNSPLHF. CDR3 DNA: TGTGCCAGCAGCCAAGGCCCACAGGGGATGTCTAATTCACCCCTCCACTTT.

The genes are TRBV30 and TRBJ2-5; the D is unclear. Trimming cost V 0 bases and J 4 bases, with 3 bases left between them. The CDR3 length is 11 residues. Germline CDR1 GTSNPN, CDR2 SVGIG (reference sequence). CDR3 amino acids: CAWSVRETQYF. The CDR3 nucleotides read TGTGCCTGGAGTGTACGAGAGACCCAGTACTTC.

This chain joins TRBV6-5 and TRBJ2-7; D might be TRBD2 (6 bases). Trimming left V 7 bases short and J 0 bases short, with 13 bases between. This CDR3 has 14 amino acids. From germline, CDR1 is MNHEY and CDR2 SVGAGI. DNA of the CDR3: TGTGCCAGCAACCGACTAGGTCGCTCCTACGAGCAGTACTTC. Its protein product is CASNRLGRSYEQYF.

The chain links TRBV7-9 to TRBJ1-3, with 7 bases fitting TRBD1. V shed 5 bases, J shed 0 bases, and the junction held 13 bases outside the gene matches. The CDR3 sequence is 18 residues long. The germline CDR1 and CDR2 sequences are SEHNR and FQNEAQ (reference sequence). DNA for the CDR3: TGTGCCAGCAGCCTTGTCCCGGGACAGAAAAGCTCTGGAAACACCATATATTTT. It is translated as CASSLVPGQKSSGNTIYF.

This chain joins TRBV5-1 and TRBJ2-1; TRBD2 matches 11 bases. CDR3 size: 15 residues. From germline, CDR1 is SGHRS and CDR2 YFSETQ. The V and J ends lost 2 bases and 6 bases, in that order; junction bases with no gene match: 4. Here the CDR3 reads CASSLITSGSNEQFF. CDR3 DNA: TGCGCCAGCAGCTTAATTACTAGCGGGAGCAATGAGCAGTTCTTC. Full variable domain (rest looked up from reference TRBV5-1 and TRBJ2-1): KAGVTQTPRYLIKTRGQQVTLSCSPISGHRSVSWYQQTPGQGLQFLFEYFSETQRNKGNFPGRFSGRQFSNSRSEMNVSTLELGDSALYLCASSLITSGSNEQFFGPGTRLTVL.

This rearrangement joins TRBV5-1 to TRBJ1-2; possibly TRBD1 for D (5 bases). The CDR3 has 18 amino acids. Trimming left V 0 bases short and J 4 bases short, with 22 bases between. The germline CDR1 and CDR2 sequences are SGHRS and YFSETQ. This CDR3 reads CASSLASQGDPPPYGYTF. CDR3 DNA sequence: TGCGCCAGCAGCTTGGCCAGCCAGGGAGATCCACCGCCCTATGGCTACACCTTC.

The chain uses TRBV13 and TRBJ2-3; D remains ambiguous. CDR1 and CDR2 (germline): PRHDT, FYEKMQ (reference sequence). The CDR3 contains 12 residues. V lost 2 bases to trimming and J lost 2 bases, with 2 bases between them. The CDR3 is CASSLLTDTQYF. CDR3 DNA: TGTGCCAGCAGCTTACTCACAGATACGCAGTATTTT.

The rearrangement uses TRBV19 and TRBJ1-5; D is unclear. In germline, CDR1 is LNHDA, CDR2 SQIVND (reference sequence). The CDR3 covers 17 residues. V was clipped by 3 bases and J by 0 bases, with 15 bases between them. CDR3 protein: CASSISFAAYSNQPQHF. CDR3 DNA sequence: TGTGCCAGTAGTATTTCTTTCGCAGCCTATAGCAATCAGCCCCAGCATTTT.

This chain links TRBV5-1 with TRBJ2-1; 8 nucleotides align to TRBD2. This CDR3 is built from 17 residues. Looked up from germline, CDR1 is SGHRS and CDR2 is YFSETQ. V gave up 6 bases and J gave up 5 bases; unmatched junction bases: 16. The CDR3 DNA follows: TGCGCCAGCAACAGCAAGTCTTTACTAGCGGCTGACAATGAGCAGTTCTTC. The encoded protein is CASNSKSLLAADNEQFF. Variable domain in full (rest from reference TRBV5-1 and TRBJ2-1): KAGVTQTPRYLIKTRGQQVTLSCSPISGHRSVSWYQQTPGQGLQFLFEYFSETQRNKGNFPGRFSGRQFSNSRSEMNVSTLELGDSALYLCASNSKSLLAADNEQFFGPGTRLTVL.

The chain links TRBV19 to TRBJ2-3, with TRBD1 matching 8 bases. The V gene's germline CDR1 is LNHDA and CDR2 SQIVND (reference sequence). The CDR3 runs 17 residues. The V segment lost 4 bases and the J segment 3 bases; nucleotides outside the gene matches: 12. CDR3 in amino acids: CASSKSQGVGGTDTQYF. The CDR3 coding sequence is TGTGCCAGTAGTAAATCACAGGGGGTTGGTGGGACAGATACGCAGTATTTT.

V usage is TRBV4-1 and J usage is TRBJ2-3, with D unclear. This CDR3 is built from 13 residues. V shed 0 bases and J shed 10 bases, with 11 bases lying between them. Germline values: CDR1 MGHRA, CDR2 YSYEKL. Written as DNA, the CDR3 is TGCGCCAGCAGCCAAGAAGTTGGATCTGCGCAGTATTTT. The encoded protein is CASSQEVGSAQYF.

The V gene is TRBV5-5, the J gene TRBJ2-1; D might be TRBD2 (6 bases). CDR1 and CDR2 (germline): SGHKS, YYEKEE (reference sequence). V was cut by 1 base and J by 6 bases, with 26 bases left in between. This CDR3 is 19 amino acids long. CDR3 bases: TGTGCCAGCAGCTTGCTCATAGCGGATGAGGTTCTTGGGCCCAATGAGCAGTTCTTC. Its translation: CASSLLIADEVLGPNEQFF.

This chain joins TRBV19 and TRBJ1-5, with D unresolved. Germline-derived CDR1 and CDR2 are LNHDA and SQIVND (reference sequence). The germline V and J ends were trimmed by 2 bases and 2 bases, with 4 bases remaining between them. The CDR3 is 13 amino acids. The CDR3 DNA sequence: TGTGCCAGTAGTATACGAGGCAATCAGCCCCAGCATTTT. This encodes CASSIRGNQPQHF.

The chain joins TRBV2 to TRBJ1-2, with D possibly TRBD1 on 6 matching bases. V was trimmed by 3 bases and J by 1 base, leaving 18 bases between them. The V gene's germline CDR1 is SNHLY and CDR2 FYNNEI. The CDR3 runs to 17 residues. CDR3 in DNA: TGTGCCAGCAGTGATCCCTTGAAGGACAGCGTTAACTATGGCTACACCTTC. Amino acid sequence: CASSDPLKDSVNYGYTF.

The sample holds one count of this clone. V is TRBV7-2 and J is TRBJ1-6, with no clear D. Germline V gene sequence: CDR1 SGHTA, CDR2 FQGNSA. Trimming removed 1 base at V and 5 bases at J, with 9 bases between. The CDR3 spans 15 residues. CDR3 residues: CASSLETANNSPLHF. DNA of the CDR3: TGTGCCAGCAGCTTAGAAACAGCTAATAATTCACCCCTCCACTTT.

This clone appeared a single time. The rearrangement joins TRBV9 to TRBJ2-1; a weak D match, TRBD2 (6 bases). Germline values: CDR1 SGDLS, CDR2 YYNGEE. V dropped 3 bases and J dropped 9 bases, with 13 bases sitting between them. The CDR3 consists of 13 residues. CDR3 amino acids: CASSGDSWVEQFF. The CDR3 DNA is TGTGCCAGCAGCGGGGACTCTTGGGTTGAGCAGTTCTTC.

The chain is built from TRBV30 and TRBJ1-2; 9 nucleotides line up with TRBD1. This CDR3 region has 13 residues. CDR1 and CDR2 from the germline V gene are GTSNPN and SVGIG (reference sequence). V trimming: 2 bases; J trimming: 7 bases; junction bases outside the gene matches: 5. This chain's CDR3 is CAWSRGQGLGYTF. The CDR3, as DNA: TGTGCCTGGAGTAGGGGACAGGGTCTTGGCTACACCTTC.

The chain carries TRBV2 and TRBJ1-1, with D possibly being TRBD1 (6 bases). V lost 5 bases, J lost 3 bases, and 13 bases lay in between. CDR1 SNHLY and CDR2 FYNNEI come from the germline V gene. This CDR3 is built from 14 residues. Written as DNA, the CDR3 is TGTGCCAGCAGTACCAGGGGTGGGGACACTGAAGCTTTCTTT. Translated: CASSTRGGDTEAFF. The whole variable domain, remainder taken from reference TRBV2 and TRBJ1-1, is EPEVTQTPSHQVTQMGQEVILRCVPISNHLYFYWYRQILGQKVEFLVSFYNNEISEKSEIFDDQFSVERPDGSNFTLKIRSTKLEDSAMYFCASSTRGGDTEAFFGQGTRLTVV.

The chain uses TRBV27 and TRBJ2-3; D call uncertain. V lost 3 bases, J lost 0 bases, and 10 bases lay in between. The CDR3 runs to 15 residues. Germline assignment: CDR1 MNHEY and CDR2 SMNVEV (reference sequence). The CDR3 DNA sequence: TGTGCCAGCAGTTTCCGTGCAGACAGCACAGATACGCAGTATTTT. Protein sequence: CASSFRADSTDTQYF.

There are a few counts of this clone. The genes are TRBV10-3 and TRBJ1-2, with a weak D call TRBD1 (6 bases). Trimming took off 6 bases at V and 5 bases at J, with 19 bases between the two ends. This CDR3 region has 15 residues. Germline loops: CDR1 ENHRY, CDR2 SYGVKD. The CDR3 here is CAISSQGDGTYGYTF. In nucleotides, the CDR3 is TGTGCCATCAGCTCACAGGGTGATGGGACTTATGGCTACACCTTC.

The V gene is TRBV4-2, the J gene TRBJ2-2; D is undetermined. V was clipped by 0 bases and J by 1 base, with 6 bases between them. The CDR3 runs to 15 residues. Germline V CDR1 and CDR2: LGHNA, YNFKEQ. In DNA form, the CDR3 reads TGTGCCAGCAGCCAAGACATGGGGAACACCGGGGAGCTGTTTTTT. The encoded protein is CASSQDMGNTGELFF.

This chain uses TRBV4-2 with TRBJ1-6; TRBD1 is a possible D gene (5 bases). The germline V gene has CDR1 LGHNA and CDR2 YNFKEQ. Trimming shortened V by 1 base and J by 7 bases, and 14 bases separated the two germline ends. The CDR3 loop spans 16 amino acids. The CDR3 loop is CASSQGQRETNSPLHF. CDR3 DNA: TGTGCCAGCAGCCAAGGACAGAGGGAAACCAATTCACCCCTCCACTTT.

The CDR3 reads CASSSTLGGASPLEQYF. The CDR3, as DNA: TGTGCCAGCAGCAGTACACTAGGGGGCGCCTCCCCCCTCGAGCAGTACTTC. The V gene is TRBV28, the J gene TRBJ2-7; 7 bases agree with TRBD1. Germline CDR1 is MDHEN and CDR2 is SYDVKM. This CDR3 spans 17 amino acids. Trimming at V came to 6 bases and at J to 6 bases, leaving 20 bases not matched to a gene.

The chain carries TRBV18 and TRBJ2-3; D call uncertain. Trimming pared 2 bases from V and 1 base from J, leaving 16 bases between. From germline, CDR1 is KGHSH and CDR2 LQKENI. The CDR3 covers 17 residues. CDR3 loop: CASSPGYLPGGTDTQYF. Written as DNA, the CDR3 is TGTGCCAGCTCACCAGGCTACCTTCCGGGTGGCACAGATACGCAGTATTTT.

The genes are TRBV3-1 (or the pseudogene TRBV3-2) and TRBJ2-7; no clear D. With 0 bases removed from V and 2 bases from J, the gap between germline ends came to 11 bases. The germline CDR1 and CDR2 sequences are LGHDT and YNNKEL (reference sequence). The length of the CDR3 is 15 residues. CDR3 sequence: CASSQDPVRPYEQYF. The CDR3 DNA is TGTGCCAGCAGCCAAGATCCGGTCCGACCCTACGAGCAGTACTTC.

J is TRBJ2-2 and V is TRBV3-1 (or the pseudogene TRBV3-2); D is undetermined. Germline CDR1 and CDR2: LGHDT and YNNKEL (reference sequence). V was trimmed by 0 bases and J by 2 bases, leaving 10 bases between them. The CDR3 runs 16 residues. The CDR3 loop reads CASSQDVPGNTGELFF. In DNA, the CDR3 is TGTGCCAGCAGCCAAGACGTGCCCGGTAACACCGGGGAGCTGTTTTTT.

This chain joins TRBV2 and TRBJ2-7, with 8 bases aligning to TRBD2. With V trimmed by 6 bases and J by 2 bases, 6 bases remained unmatched. CDR1 and CDR2 from the germline V gene are SNHLY and FYNNEI. The CDR3 runs to 14 residues. CDR3 amino acids: CASRVGGGAYEQYF. For the CDR3, the DNA is TGTGCCAGCAGGGTCGGGGGGGGCGCCTACGAGCAGTACTTC.

V gene TRBV9 combines with J gene TRBJ1-1; D perhaps matches TRBD1 (6 bases). Germline values: CDR1 SGDLS, CDR2 YYNGEE. The CDR3 has 16 residues. Trimming pared 4 bases from V and 7 bases from J, leaving 23 bases between. The CDR3 spells CASSPPSLFLDSEAFF. DNA of the CDR3: TGTGCCAGCAGCCCACCATCCCTGTTTCTGGACAGTGAAGCTTTCTTT.